The clone carrying this TCR beta chain was detected only once. Its antigen is as yet unknown. A multiplex PCR was run with 60 Vbeta primers and 13 Jbeta primers. Sequencing used immunoSEQ multiplex PCR; TCRdb keeps in-frame clones, though not all of them. This sample has fewer than 200,000 clones, with around 74% found just once. Donors showed nominal health when sampled, although they likely had unrecorded immune exposures. This sample stems from a study of cytomegalovirus exposure and HLA in healthy donors. The study's findings and limits: The productive fraction for most TCR beta V segments was about 87% or about 30% in an earlier analysis. What a later analysis showed was that several of the most significant clusters appeared linked to common viral pathogens.

The CDR3 loop spans 16 amino acids. V lost 4 bases and J 2 bases, leaving 16 bases between the germline ends. Germline values: CDR1 KGHSH, CDR2 LQKENI. The sequenced material came from PBMCs. This clonotype originated in a young man in good health and CMV-seronegative. This chain connects TRBV18 to TRBJ2-3; the D gene is possibly TRBD1 (6 bases). DNA of the CDR3: TGTGCCAGCTCACAGGGATCAGGACAGAACACAGATACGCAGTATTTT. It encodes CASSQGSGQNTDTQYF.